The 5 T cell receptor beta chains listed next were all sequenced from one sample in a study of T-cell reconstitution after alpha-beta-depleted transplantation in children. Unique molecular identifiers were used to barcode this TCRbeta library. TCRdb used MiXCR to reprocess the PCR reads, holding one entry per CDR3 protein. The data show a few hundred thousand distinct CDR3 sequences, roughly 30% seen once. This sample comprised PBMCs, obtained before TCRalphabeta/CD19-depleted stem cell transplant. The receptors originated from a boy under three years old with Wiskott-Aldrich syndrome, due to receive a stem cell transplant.

CDR3 region: CATSDPGASGDETQYF. CDR3 in DNA: TGTGCCACCAGTGATCCCGGGGCTAGCGGTGATGAGACCCAGTACTTC. The rearrangement uses TRBV24-1 and TRBJ2-5; TRBD2 agrees at 7 bases. Germline V gene sequence: CDR1 KGHDR, CDR2 SFDVKD. V lost 3 bases, J lost 5 bases, and 11 bases stayed unmatched. There are 16 residues in the CDR3.

This clonotype has ten or more counts. The gene calls are TRBV20-1 and TRBJ2-1; D might be TRBD2 (5 bases). This CDR3 has 14 amino acids. CDR1 DFQATT and CDR2 SNEGSKA come from the germline V gene (reference sequence). V was clipped by 0 bases and J by 7 bases, with 13 bases between them. CDR3 nucleotides: TGCAGTGCTAGAGATCAAGGGCGGAGGAATGAGCAGTTCTTC. Protein product: CSARDQGRRNEQFF.

The sample holds a few counts of this clonotype. This rearrangement joins TRBV5-1 to TRBJ2-1; 14 bases align to TRBD2. CDR3 size: 15 residues. The germline V gene encodes CDR1 SGHRS and CDR2 YFSETQ. V dropped 4 bases and J dropped 8; count of bases not matched to a gene: 5. CDR3 bases: TGCGCCAGCAGCCCTGGGACTAGCGGGGGTCATGAGCAGTTCTTC. Encoded protein: CASSPGTSGGHEQFF.

The chain has TRBV6-1 and TRBJ2-7; 9 positions match TRBD2. CDR1 is MNHNS, CDR2 SASEGT, per germline. V gave up 4 bases and J gave up 4 bases; unmatched junction bases: 8. CDR3 size: 15 residues. The CDR3 DNA reads as TGTGCCAGCAGTGCTAATAGCGGGAGATCTTACGAGCAGTACTTC. It yields the protein CASSANSGRSYEQYF.

This clonotype was seen a handful of times. The gene calls are TRBV24-1 and TRBJ2-1, with D perhaps matching TRBD2 (6 bases). Germline CDR1 reads KGHDR; CDR2 reads SFDVKD. The CDR3 contains 14 residues. V shed 3 bases and J shed 11 bases, with 16 bases lying between them. CDR3 region: CATSDGTERVQQFF. The CDR3 coding sequence is TGTGCCACCAGTGATGGAACCGAGCGGGTGCAGCAGTTCTTC.